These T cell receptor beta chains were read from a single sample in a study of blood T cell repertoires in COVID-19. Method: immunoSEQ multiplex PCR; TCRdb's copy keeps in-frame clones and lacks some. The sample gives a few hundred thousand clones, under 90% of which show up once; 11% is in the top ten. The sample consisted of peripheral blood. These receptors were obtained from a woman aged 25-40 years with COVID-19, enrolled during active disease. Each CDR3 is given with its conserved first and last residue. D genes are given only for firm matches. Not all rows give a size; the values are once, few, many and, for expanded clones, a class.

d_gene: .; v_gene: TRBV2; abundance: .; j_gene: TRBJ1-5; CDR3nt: TGTGCCAGCAGTGAATCTCTGAGGGATAGCGGGGGTTGGGGTCAGCCCCAGCATTTT; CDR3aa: CASSESLRDSGGWGQPQHF
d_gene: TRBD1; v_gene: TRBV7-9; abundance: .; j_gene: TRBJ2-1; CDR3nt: TGTGCCAGCAGCAATACAGGGGGGAGGCAGTTCTTC; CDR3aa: CASSNTGGRQFF
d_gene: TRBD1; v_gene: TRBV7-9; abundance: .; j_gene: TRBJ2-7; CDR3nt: TGTGCCAGCAGCACCTGGGGACAGGGGCTCTACGAGCAGTACTTC; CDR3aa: CASSTWGQGLYEQYF
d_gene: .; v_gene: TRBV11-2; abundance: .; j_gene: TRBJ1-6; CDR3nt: TGTGCCAGCAGCTTAAGGGGGGGCGGTAGTTCACCCCTCCACTTT; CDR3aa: CASSLRGGGSSPLHF
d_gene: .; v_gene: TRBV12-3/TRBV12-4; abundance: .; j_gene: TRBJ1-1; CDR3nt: TGTGCCAGCAGTTCCGGGAGTGAAGCTTTCTTT; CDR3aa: CASSSGSEAFF
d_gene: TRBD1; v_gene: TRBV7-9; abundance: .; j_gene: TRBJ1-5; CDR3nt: TGTGCCAGCAGTACAGGGGTTCAGCCCCAGCATTTT; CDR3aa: CASSTGVQPQHF
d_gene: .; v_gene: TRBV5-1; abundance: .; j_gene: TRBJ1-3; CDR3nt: TGCGCCAGCAGCTTGACGACAGGAAGGCCCGGGGGAAACACCATATATTTT; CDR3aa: CASSLTTGRPGGNTIYF
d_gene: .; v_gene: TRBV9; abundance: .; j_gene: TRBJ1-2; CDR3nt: TGTGCCAGCAGCGTAGGGGAGCTCGCCTATGGCTACACCTTC; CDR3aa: CASSVGELAYGYTF
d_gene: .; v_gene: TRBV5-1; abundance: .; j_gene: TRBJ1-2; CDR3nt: TGCGCCAGCAGCTCGCAGGGGAACTATGGCTACACCTTC; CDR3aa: CASSSQGNYGYTF
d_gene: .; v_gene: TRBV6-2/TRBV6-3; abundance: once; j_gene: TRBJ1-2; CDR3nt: TGTGCCAGCAGCTGGGCCCAGACAGAGAACTATGGCTACACCTTC; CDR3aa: CASSWAQTENYGYTF
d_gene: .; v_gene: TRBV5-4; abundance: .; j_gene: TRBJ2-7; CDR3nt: TGTGCCAGCACCCCGAGCGGGCCAGGGTCCGAGCAGTACTTC; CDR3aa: CASTPSGPGSEQYF
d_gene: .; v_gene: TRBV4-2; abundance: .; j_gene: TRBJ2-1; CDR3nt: TGTGCCAGCAGCCAAGCCGTAGTGGGCAGCTACAATGAGCAGTTCTTC; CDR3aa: CASSQAVVGSYNEQFF
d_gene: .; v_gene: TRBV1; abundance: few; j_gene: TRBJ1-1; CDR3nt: TGCACCAGCAGCCAAGCCGAACAGGGGGCGAAGGGCACTGAAGCTTTCTTT; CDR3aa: CTSSQAEQGAKGTEAFF
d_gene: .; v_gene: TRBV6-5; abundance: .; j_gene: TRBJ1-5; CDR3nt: TGTGCCAGCAGTTTCTCCCTCCGGCAGCCCCAGCATTTT; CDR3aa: CASSFSLRQPQHF
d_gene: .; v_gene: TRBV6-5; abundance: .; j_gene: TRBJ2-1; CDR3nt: TGTGCCAGCAGTTACCCCTCAACAGCGGGCAATGAGCAGTTCTTC; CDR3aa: CASSYPSTAGNEQFF
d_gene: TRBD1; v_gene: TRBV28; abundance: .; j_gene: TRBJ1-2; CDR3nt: TGTGCCAGCAGCCCCGGGACAGGGGGACTGGATGGCTACACCTTC; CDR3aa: CASSPGTGGLDGYTF
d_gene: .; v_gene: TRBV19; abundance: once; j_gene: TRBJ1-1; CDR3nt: TGTGCCAGTAGGGAAGGGGACACTGAAGCTTTCTTT; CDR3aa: CASREGDTEAFF
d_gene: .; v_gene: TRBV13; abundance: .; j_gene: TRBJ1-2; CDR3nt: TGTGCCAGCAGCTTAGGCCTCGAGGGCCGCGGGCTCTATGGCTACACCTTC; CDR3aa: CASSLGLEGRGLYGYTF
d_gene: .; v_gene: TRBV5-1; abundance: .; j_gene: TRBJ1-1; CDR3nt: TGCGCCAGCAGCTTGTTAGTGAACACTGAAGCTTTCTTT; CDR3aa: CASSLLVNTEAFF
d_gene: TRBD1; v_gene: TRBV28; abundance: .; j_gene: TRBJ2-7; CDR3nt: TGTGCCAGCAGTCGATCAGGGGGATTAAGCTCCTACGAGCAGTACTTC; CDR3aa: CASSRSGGLSSYEQYF
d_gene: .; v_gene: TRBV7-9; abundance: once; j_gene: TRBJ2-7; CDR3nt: TGTGCCAGCAGCCCCACAGGGAAATACGAGCAGTACTTC; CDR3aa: CASSPTGKYEQYF
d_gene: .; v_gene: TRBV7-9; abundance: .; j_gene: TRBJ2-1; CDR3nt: TGTGCCAGCAGCTTAGACCTACCAAGCTCCTACAATGAGCAGTTCTTC; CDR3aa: CASSLDLPSSYNEQFF